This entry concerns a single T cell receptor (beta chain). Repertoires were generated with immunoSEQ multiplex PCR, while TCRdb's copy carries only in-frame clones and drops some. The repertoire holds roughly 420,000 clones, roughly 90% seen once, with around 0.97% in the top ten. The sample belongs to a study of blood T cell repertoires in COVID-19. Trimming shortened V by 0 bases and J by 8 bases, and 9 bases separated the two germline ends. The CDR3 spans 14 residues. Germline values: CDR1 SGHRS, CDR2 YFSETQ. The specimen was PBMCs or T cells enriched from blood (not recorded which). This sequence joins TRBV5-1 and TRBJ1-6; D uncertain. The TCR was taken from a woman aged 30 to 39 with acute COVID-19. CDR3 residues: CASSLVGEDSPLHF. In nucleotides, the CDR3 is TGCGCCAGCAGCTTGGTCGGGGAAGATTCACCCCTCCACTTT.